The 6 T cell receptor beta chains below were found in one sample sequenced in a study of blood T cell repertoires in COVID-19. Sequencing used immunoSEQ multiplex PCR; TCRdb keeps in-frame clones, though not all of them. The sample gives around 70,000 clones, nearly 90% of which show up once; about 9.1% is in the top ten. Sequences were obtained from peripheral blood. The receptors originated from an elderly man with acute or convalescent COVID-19.

The chain carries TRBV4-1 and TRBJ2-7, with 8 bases fitting TRBD1. The CDR3 runs 13 residues. Germline V gene sequence: CDR1 MGHRA, CDR2 YSYEKL. Unmatched junction bases numbered 6, after V lost 9 bases and J lost 2 bases. The chain's CDR3 is CARYRGDTYEQYF. The CDR3 DNA sequence: TGCGCCAGGTACAGGGGGGATACCTACGAGCAGTACTTC.

The V call is TRBV11-2, the J call TRBJ1-3, with TRBD1 matching 7 bases. V lost 5 bases and J lost 1; bases outside the gene matches: 5. Germline V gives CDR1 SGHAT, CDR2 FQNNGV. The CDR3 spans 15 residues. Here the CDR3 reads CASSPRQGSGNTIYF. The CDR3 DNA reads TGTGCCAGCAGCCCGCGACAGGGTTCTGGAAACACCATATATTTT.

The rearrangement uses TRBV29-1 and TRBJ1-4, with D perhaps matching TRBD1 (5 bases). The germline V gene encodes CDR1 SQVTM and CDR2 ANQGSEA. Trimming pared 4 bases from V and 2 bases from J, leaving 14 bases between. The CDR3 sequence is 15 residues long. CDR3 residues: CSVVSGSGTNEKLFF. The CDR3 DNA reads TGCAGCGTTGTTTCAGGGTCAGGGACTAATGAAAAACTGTTTTTT.

Only one count was recorded for this clone. J is TRBJ2-6 and V is TRBV19; 7 nucleotides match TRBD1. CDR1 and CDR2 from the germline V gene are LNHDA and SQIVND (reference sequence). V was clipped by 7 bases and J by 4 bases; unmatched bases: 4. This CDR3 region has 14 residues. The CDR3 coding sequence is TGTGCCAGTAACACAGGGGCCGGGGCCAACGTCCTGACTTTC. It translates to CASNTGAGANVLTF.

This chain joins TRBV10-2 and TRBJ2-5; D is uncertain. CDR3 length: 13 residues. Germline lookup yields CDR1 WSHSY and CDR2 SAAADI. V was clipped by 4 bases and J by 2 bases, with 8 bases between them. The CDR3 coding sequence is TGCGCCAGCAGTGTTTCCTTACAAGAGACCCAGTACTTC. Protein product: CASSVSLQETQYF.

This rearrangement joins TRBV5-1 to TRBJ1-4; TRBD1 matches at 9 bases. CDR1 and CDR2 (germline): SGHRS, YFSETQ. The J segment lost 6 bases and the V segment lost 0 bases, leaving 6 bases of the junction unmatched. There are 16 residues in the CDR3. The CDR3 nucleotides read TGCGCCAGCAGCTTGGTTACCGGGACAGGGTATGAAAAACTGTTTTTT. This sequence encodes CASSLVTGTGYEKLFF. The full variable domain, completed using reference TRBV5-1 and TRBJ1-4, is KAGVTQTPRYLIKTRGQQVTLSCSPISGHRSVSWYQQTPGQGLQFLFEYFSETQRNKGNFPGRFSGRQFSNSRSEMNVSTLELGDSALYLCASSLVTGTGYEKLFFGSGTQLSVL.